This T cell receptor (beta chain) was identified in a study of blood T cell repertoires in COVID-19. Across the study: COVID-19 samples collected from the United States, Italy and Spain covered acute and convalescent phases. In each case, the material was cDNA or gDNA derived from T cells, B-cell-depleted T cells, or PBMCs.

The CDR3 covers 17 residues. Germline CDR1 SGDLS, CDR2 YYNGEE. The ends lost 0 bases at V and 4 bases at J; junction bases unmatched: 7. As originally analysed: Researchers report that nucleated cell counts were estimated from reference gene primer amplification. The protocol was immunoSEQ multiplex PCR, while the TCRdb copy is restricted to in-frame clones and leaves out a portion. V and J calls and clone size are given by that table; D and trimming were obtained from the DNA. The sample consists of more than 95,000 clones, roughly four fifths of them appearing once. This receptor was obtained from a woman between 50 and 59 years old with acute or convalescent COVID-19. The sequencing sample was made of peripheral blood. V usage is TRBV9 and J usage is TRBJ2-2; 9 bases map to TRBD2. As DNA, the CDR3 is TGTGCCAGCAGCGTAGTCCCTGGCGGGAGGGCCACCGGGGAGCTGTTTTTT. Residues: CASSVVPGGRATGELFF. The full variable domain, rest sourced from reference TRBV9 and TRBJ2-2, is DSGVTQTPKHLITATGQRVTLRCSPRSGDLSVYWYQQSLDQGLQFLIQYYNGEERAKGNILERFSAQQFPDLHSELNLSSLELGDSALYFCASSVVPGGRATGELFFGEGSRLTVL.